This T cell receptor (beta chain) stems from a study of somatic mutations in cytotoxic T cells in rheumatoid arthritis. Study context: Sorted by flow to nearly 100% purity were some V beta antibody-stained T-cell populations, including V beta1+ cells sequenced for TCRB.

The investigators isolated CD4+ and CD8+ cells by positive magnetic bead selection and checked their purity by flow cytometry. The data were produced by immunoSEQ multiplex PCR, yet TCRdb's version contains in-frame clones alone and is incomplete. Among 19,000 or so clones, 86% were seen once, and the ten largest hold more than 14%. Per the germline V gene, CDR1 is LNHDA and CDR2 is SQIVND (reference sequence). CDR3 size: 14 residues. Trimming pared 5 bases from V and 11 bases from J, leaving 21 bases between. This chain links TRBV19 with TRBJ2-5; TRBD2 is a possible D gene (5 bases). Sequenced material: CD8+ T cells sorted from blood. This receptor was taken from a man between 40 and 49 years old in good health. In DNA, the CDR3 is TGTGCCAGTAGTCCTTATGACGGAGTGAGGGAGCAGTACTTC. Its translation: CASSPYDGVREQYF.